Here is one TCR beta chain with its context. Its target is not known. The length of the CDR3 is 14 residues. The V end was cut by 3 bases, the J end by 0 bases, with 11 bases between. Germline CDR1 reads DFQATT; CDR2 reads SNEGSKA (reference sequence). It was with random hexamers that about 0.45 to 1 ug RNA was reverse transcribed. Amplification of the TCR beta CDR3 was carried out by immunoSEQ multiplex PCR, which spanned a total of 54 Vbeta and 13 Jbeta segments. TCRdb fed the immunoSEQ multiplex PCR reads into MiXCR, producing one record per CDR3 protein. The sample lists approximately 260,000 distinct CDR3 sequences, 90% to 97% occurring once. CD8+ and CD4+ T cells circulating in blood were sequenced for TCR beta. The data were obtained in a study of CD8 T cells in Susac syndrome. Overall study results and limits: Clonal expansion was not observed in the Susac syndrome CD4+ T cell repertoires.

The rearrangement links TRBV20-1 to TRBJ1-2; D may be TRBD1 (6 bases). The sample consisted of CD4+ T cells from PBMCs. This clonotype was obtained from a human donor with Susac syndrome. The CDR3 spells CSARRDNSNYGYTF. The CDR3 nucleotides read TGCAGTGCTAGGCGGGACAACTCTAACTATGGCTACACCTTC.